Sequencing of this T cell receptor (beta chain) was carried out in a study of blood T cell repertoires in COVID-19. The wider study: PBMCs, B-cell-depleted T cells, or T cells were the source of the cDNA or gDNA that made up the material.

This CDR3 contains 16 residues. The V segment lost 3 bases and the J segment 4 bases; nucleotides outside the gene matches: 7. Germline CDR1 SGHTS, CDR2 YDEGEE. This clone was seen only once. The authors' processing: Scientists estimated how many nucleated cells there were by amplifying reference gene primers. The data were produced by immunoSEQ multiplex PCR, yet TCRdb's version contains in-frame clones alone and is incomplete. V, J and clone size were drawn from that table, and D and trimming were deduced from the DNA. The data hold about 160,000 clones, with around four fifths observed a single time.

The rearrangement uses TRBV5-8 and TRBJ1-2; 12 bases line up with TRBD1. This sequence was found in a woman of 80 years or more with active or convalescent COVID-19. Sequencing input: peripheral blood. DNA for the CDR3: TGTGCCAGCAGCTCGGGACAGGGGGCTCCCCTCTATGGCTACACCTTC. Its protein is CASSSGQGAPLYGYTF.